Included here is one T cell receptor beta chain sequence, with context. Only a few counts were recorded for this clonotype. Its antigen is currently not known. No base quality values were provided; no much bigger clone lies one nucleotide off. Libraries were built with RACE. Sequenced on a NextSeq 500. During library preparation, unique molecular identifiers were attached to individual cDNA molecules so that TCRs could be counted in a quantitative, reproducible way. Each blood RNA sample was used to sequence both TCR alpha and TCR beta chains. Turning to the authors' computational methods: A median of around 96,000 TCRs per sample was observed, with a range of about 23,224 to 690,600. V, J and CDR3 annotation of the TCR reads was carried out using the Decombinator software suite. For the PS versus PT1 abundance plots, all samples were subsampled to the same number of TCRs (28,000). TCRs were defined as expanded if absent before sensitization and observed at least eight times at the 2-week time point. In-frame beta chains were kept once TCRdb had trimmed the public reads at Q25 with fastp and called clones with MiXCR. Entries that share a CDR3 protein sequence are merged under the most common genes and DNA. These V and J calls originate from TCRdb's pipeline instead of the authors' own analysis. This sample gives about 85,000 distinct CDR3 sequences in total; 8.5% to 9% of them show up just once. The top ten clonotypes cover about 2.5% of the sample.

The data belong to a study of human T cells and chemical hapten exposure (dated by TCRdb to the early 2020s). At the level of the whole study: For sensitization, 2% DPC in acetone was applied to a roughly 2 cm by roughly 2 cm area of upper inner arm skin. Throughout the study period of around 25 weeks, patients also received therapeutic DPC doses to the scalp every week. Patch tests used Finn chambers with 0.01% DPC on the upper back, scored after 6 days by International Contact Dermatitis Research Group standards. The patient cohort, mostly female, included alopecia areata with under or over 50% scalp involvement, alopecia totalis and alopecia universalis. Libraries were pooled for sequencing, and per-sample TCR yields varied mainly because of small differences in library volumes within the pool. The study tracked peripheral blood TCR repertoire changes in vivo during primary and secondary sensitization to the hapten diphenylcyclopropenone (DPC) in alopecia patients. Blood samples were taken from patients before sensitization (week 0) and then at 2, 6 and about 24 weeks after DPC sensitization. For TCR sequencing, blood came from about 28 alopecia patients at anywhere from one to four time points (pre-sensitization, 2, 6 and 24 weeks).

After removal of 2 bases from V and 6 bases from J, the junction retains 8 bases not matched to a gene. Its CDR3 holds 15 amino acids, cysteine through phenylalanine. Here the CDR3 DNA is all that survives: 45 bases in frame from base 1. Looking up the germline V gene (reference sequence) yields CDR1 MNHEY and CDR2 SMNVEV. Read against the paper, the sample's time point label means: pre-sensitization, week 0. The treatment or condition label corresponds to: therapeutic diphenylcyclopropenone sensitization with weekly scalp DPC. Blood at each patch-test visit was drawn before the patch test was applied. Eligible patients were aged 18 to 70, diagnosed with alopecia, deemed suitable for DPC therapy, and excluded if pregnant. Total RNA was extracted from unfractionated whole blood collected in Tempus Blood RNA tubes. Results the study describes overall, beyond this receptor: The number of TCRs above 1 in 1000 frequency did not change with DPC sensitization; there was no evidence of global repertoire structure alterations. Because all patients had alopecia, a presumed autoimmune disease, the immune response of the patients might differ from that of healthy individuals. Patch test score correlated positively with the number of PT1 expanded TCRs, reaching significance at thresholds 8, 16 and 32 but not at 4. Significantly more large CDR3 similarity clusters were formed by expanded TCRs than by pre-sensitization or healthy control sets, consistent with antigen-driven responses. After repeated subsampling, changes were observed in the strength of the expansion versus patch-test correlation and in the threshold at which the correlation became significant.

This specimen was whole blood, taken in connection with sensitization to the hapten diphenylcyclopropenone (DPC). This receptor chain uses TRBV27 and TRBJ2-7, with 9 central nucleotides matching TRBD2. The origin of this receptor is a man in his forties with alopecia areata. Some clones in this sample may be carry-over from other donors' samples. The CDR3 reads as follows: CASSLRLAGPTEQYF. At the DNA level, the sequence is TGTGCCAGCAGTTTAAGGCTAGCGGGACCCACCGAGCAGTACTTC.